These 5 T cell receptor beta chains originate from one sample sequenced in a study of Ad26.COV2.S vaccination and SARS-CoV-2 variants. The repertoire was sequenced with immunoSEQ multiplex PCR; TCRdb's copy has only in-frame clones and lacks some. The table records approximately 410,000 clones, over 80% of them present only once. Treatment in this sample: about 20 received Ad26.COV2.S at low or high dose, single or two shots; 5 received placebo; per-sample allocation not given. Sampling took place 63 days after the first vaccine or placebo injection. This specimen was peripheral blood, taken in a trial of Ad26.COV2.S vaccine versus placebo. The receptors originated from a person aged 18-65 years who received the Ad26.COV2.S COVID-19 vaccine or a placebo.

This sequence joins TRBV7-2 and TRBJ2-3, with unresolved D. Trimming removed 0 bases at V and 7 bases at J, with 17 bases between. The CDR3 covers 16 residues. Germline lookup yields CDR1 SGHTA and CDR2 FQGNSA. CDR3 DNA: TGTGCCAGCAGCTTAGCCATTTCCAGATTCTTGAATACGCAGTATTTT. Protein product: CASSLAISRFLNTQYF.

V usage is TRBV27 and J usage is TRBJ2-4; 12 positions match TRBD2. The CDR3 runs 15 residues. CDR1 is MNHEY and CDR2 is SMNVEV in the germline V gene (reference sequence). V shed 6 bases, J shed 6 bases, and the junction held 6 bases outside the gene matches. The CDR3: CASRSLAGGSNIQYF. In DNA form, the CDR3 reads TGTGCCAGCAGGTCACTAGCGGGGGGATCAAACATTCAGTACTTC.

The chain carries TRBV28 and TRBJ1-2; no clear D gene. This CDR3 spans 14 amino acids. V was shortened by 6 bases and J by 1 base, with 12 bases between the two germline ends. Germline-derived CDR1 and CDR2 are MDHEN and SYDVKM. The CDR3, as DNA: TGTGCCAGCAGCCCCGTTCATATTAACTATGGCTACACCTTC. Amino acids: CASSPVHINYGYTF.

This clone has a handful of counts. The J gene is TRBJ2-7, the V gene TRBV18; TRBD1 aligns across 12 bases. Germline trimming cut 6 bases from V and 9 bases from J; bases unmatched to any gene: 9. The germline V gene has CDR1 KGHSH and CDR2 LQKENI. The CDR3 extends over 14 amino acids. The CDR3 is CASSTGTGGRGQYF. In DNA form, the CDR3 reads TGTGCCAGCTCCACCGGGACAGGGGGCCGGGGGCAGTACTTC.

This chain connects TRBV27 to TRBJ1-1, with D perhaps matching TRBD1 (5 bases). Germline lookup yields CDR1 MNHEY and CDR2 SMNVEV (reference sequence). The germline V and J ends were trimmed by 3 bases and 7 bases, with 12 bases remaining between them. The CDR3 totals 13 residues. The chain's CDR3 is CASSLGPGLEAFF. CDR3 nucleotides: TGTGCCAGCAGTTTGGGGCCCGGCCTTGAAGCTTTCTTT.